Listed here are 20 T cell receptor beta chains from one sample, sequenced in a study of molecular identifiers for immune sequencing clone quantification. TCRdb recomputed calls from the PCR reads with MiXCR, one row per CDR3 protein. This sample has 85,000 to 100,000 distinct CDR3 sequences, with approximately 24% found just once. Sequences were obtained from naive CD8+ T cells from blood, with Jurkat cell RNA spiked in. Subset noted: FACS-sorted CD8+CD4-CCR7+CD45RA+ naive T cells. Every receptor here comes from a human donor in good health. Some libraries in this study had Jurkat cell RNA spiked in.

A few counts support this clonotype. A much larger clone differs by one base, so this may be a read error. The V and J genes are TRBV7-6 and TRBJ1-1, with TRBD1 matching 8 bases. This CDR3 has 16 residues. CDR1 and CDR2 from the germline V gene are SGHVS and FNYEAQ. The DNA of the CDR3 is TGTGCCGGCAGCGATAAACAGGGGGTGAGCGACACTGAAGCTTTCTTT. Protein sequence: CAGSDKQGVSDTEAFF. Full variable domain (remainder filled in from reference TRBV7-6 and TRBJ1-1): GAGVSQSPRYKVTKRGQDVALRCDPISGHVSLYWYRQALGQGPEFLTYFNYEAQQDKSGLPNDRFSAERPEGSISTLTIQRTEQRDSAMYRCAGSDKQGVSDTEAFFGQGTRLTVV.

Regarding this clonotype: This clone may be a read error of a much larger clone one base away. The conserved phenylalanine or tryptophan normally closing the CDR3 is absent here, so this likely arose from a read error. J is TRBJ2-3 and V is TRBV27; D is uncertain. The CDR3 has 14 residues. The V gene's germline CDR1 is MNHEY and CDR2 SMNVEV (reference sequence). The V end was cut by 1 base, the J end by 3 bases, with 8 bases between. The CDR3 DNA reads TGTGCCAGCAGTTTATTGGCTCATACAGATACGCAGTATCTT. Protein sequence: CASSLLAHTDTQYL.

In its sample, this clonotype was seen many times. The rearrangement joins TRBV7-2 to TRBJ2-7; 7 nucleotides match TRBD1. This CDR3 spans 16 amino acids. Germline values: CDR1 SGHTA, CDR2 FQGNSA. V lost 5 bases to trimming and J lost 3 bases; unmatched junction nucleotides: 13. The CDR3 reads CASSPRPGDRDYEQYF. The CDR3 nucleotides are TGTGCCAGCAGCCCACGTCCCGGTGACAGGGACTACGAGCAGTACTTC.

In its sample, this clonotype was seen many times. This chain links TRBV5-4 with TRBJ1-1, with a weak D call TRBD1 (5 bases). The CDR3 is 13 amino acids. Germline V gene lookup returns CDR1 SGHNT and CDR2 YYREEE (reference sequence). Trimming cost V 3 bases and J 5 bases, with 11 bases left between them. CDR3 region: CASSWGPATEAFF. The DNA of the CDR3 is TGTGCCAGCAGCTGGGGACCGGCAACTGAAGCTTTCTTT.

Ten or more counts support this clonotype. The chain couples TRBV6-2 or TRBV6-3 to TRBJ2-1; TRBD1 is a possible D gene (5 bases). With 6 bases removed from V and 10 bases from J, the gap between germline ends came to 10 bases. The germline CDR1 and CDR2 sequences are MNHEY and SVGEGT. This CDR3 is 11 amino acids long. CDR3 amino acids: CASSRSGEQFF. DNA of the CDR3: TGTGCCAGCAGCCGATCAGGGGAGCAGTTCTTC.

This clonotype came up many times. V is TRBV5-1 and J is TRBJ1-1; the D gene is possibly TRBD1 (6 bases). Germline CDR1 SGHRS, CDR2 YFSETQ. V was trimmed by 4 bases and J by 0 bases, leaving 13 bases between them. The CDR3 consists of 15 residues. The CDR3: CASSQGQNLNTEAFF. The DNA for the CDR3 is TGCGCCAGCAGCCAAGGACAGAATCTGAACACTGAAGCTTTCTTT.

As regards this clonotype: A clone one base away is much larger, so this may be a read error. The DNA of the CDR3 is TGTGCCAGCTCACCTACGACAGGGGGCGCGGGAGGGACCCAGTACTTC. Translation gives CASSPTTGGAGGTQYF. The chain couples TRBV18 to TRBJ2-5; 10 bases map to TRBD1. The CDR3 is 16 residues long. V was clipped by 3 bases and J by 7 bases; unmatched bases: 11. Germline CDR1 and CDR2: KGHSH and LQKENI.

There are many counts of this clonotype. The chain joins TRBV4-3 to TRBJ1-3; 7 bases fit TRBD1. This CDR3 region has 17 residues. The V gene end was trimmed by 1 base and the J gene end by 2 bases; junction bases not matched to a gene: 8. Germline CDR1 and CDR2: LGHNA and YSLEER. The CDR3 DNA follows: TGCGCCAGCAGCCAAGCTACGACAGGGATCGCTGGAAACACCATATATTTT. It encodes CASSQATTGIAGNTIYF.

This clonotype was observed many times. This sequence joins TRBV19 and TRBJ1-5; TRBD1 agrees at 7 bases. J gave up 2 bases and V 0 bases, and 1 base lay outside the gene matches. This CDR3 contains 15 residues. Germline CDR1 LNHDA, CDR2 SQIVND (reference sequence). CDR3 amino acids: CASSIEGQRNQPQHF. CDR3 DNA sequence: TGTGCCAGTAGTATAGAGGGACAGCGCAATCAGCCCCAGCATTTT.

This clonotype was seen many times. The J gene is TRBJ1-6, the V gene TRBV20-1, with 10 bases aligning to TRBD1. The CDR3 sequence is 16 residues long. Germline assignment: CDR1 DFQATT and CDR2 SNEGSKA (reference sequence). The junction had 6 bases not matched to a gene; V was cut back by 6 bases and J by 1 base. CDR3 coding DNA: TGCAGTGCCCTGGGACAGGGGTTTTCCTATAATTCACCCCTCCACTTT. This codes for CSALGQGFSYNSPLHF.

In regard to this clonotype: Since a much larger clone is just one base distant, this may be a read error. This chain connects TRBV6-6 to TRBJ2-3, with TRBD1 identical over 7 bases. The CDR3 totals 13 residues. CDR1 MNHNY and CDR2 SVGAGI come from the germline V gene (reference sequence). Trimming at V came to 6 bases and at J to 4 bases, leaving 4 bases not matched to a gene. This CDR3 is CASRDRVPDTQYF. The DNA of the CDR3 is TGTGCCAGCAGAGACAGGGTCCCAGATACGCAGTATTTT.

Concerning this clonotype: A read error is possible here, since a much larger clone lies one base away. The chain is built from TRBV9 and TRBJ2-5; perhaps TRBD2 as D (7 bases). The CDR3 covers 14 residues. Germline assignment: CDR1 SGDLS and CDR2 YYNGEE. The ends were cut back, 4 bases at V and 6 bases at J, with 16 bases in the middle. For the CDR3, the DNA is TGTGCCAGCAGCTCTGATGGGGGGGCAAAGACCCAGTACTTC. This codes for CASSSDGGAKTQYF.

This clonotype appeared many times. The CDR3 is CASSETIGQGRNEQYF. As DNA, the CDR3 is TGTGCCAGCAGTGAAACCATTGGACAGGGACGGAACGAGCAGTACTTC. The V call is TRBV2, the J call TRBJ2-7; 8 bases align to TRBD1. Per the germline V gene, CDR1 is SNHLY and CDR2 is FYNNEI. This CDR3 contains 16 residues. Trimming removed 2 bases from V and 5 bases from J; junction bases left unmatched: 11.

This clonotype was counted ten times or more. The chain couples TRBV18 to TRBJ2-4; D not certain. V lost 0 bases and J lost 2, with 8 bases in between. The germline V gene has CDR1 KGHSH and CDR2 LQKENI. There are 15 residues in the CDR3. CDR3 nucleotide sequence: TGTGCCAGCTCACCACCAGGGCAGACCAAAAACATTCAGTACTTC. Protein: CASSPPGQTKNIQYF.

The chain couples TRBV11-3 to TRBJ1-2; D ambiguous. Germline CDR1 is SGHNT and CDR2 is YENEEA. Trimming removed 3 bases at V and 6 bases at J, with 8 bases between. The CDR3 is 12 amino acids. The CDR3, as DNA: TGTGCCAGCAGCTTGGCCAGGCATGGCTACACCTTC. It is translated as CASSLARHGYTF. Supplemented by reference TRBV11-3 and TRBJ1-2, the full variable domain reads EAGVVQSPRYKIIEKKQPVAFWCNPISGHNTLYWYLQNLGQGPELLIRYENEEAVDDSQLPKDRFSAERLKGVDSTLKIQPAELGDSAVYLCASSLARHGYTFGSGTRLTVV.

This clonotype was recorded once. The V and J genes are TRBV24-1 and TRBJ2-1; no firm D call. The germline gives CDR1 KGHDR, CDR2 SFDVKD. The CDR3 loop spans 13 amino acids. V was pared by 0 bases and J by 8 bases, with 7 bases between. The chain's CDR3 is CATSDLLGYEQFF. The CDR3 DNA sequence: TGTGCCACCAGTGATTTGTTGGGGTATGAGCAGTTCTTC.

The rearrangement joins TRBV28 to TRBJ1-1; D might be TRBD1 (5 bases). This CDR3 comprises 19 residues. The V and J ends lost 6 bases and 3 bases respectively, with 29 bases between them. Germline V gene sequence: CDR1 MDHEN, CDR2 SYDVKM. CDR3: CASSRPQGVQAPGDTEAFF. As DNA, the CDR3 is TGTGCCAGCAGCAGACCGCAGGGTGTGCAGGCTCCGGGGGACACTGAAGCTTTCTTT. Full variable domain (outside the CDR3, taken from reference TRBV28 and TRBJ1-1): DVKVTQSSRYLVKRTGEKVFLECVQDMDHENMFWYRQDPGLGLRLIYFSYDVKMKEKGDIPEGYSVSREKKERFSLILESASTNQTSMYLCASSRPQGVQAPGDTEAFFGQGTRLTVV.

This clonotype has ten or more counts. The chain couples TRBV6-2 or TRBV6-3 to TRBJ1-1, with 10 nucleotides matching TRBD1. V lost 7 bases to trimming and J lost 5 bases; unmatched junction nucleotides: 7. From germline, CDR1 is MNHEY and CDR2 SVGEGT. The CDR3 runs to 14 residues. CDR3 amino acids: CASTRQGARTEAFF. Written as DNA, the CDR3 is TGTGCCAGCACAAGACAGGGGGCGCGAACTGAAGCTTTCTTT.

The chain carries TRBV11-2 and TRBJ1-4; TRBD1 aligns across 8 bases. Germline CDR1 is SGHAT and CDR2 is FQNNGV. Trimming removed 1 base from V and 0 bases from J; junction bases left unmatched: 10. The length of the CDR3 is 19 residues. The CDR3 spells CASSLGPDRAPATNEKLFF. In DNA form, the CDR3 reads TGTGCCAGCAGCTTAGGTCCGGACAGGGCGCCCGCAACTAATGAAAAACTGTTTTTT.

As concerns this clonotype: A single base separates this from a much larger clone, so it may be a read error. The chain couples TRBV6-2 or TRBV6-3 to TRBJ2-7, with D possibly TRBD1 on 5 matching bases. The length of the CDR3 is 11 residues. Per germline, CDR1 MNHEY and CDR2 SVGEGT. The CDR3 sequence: CVARQSALIFF. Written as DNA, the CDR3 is TGTGTCGCCCGACAGTCGGCTCTAATCTTCTTC.